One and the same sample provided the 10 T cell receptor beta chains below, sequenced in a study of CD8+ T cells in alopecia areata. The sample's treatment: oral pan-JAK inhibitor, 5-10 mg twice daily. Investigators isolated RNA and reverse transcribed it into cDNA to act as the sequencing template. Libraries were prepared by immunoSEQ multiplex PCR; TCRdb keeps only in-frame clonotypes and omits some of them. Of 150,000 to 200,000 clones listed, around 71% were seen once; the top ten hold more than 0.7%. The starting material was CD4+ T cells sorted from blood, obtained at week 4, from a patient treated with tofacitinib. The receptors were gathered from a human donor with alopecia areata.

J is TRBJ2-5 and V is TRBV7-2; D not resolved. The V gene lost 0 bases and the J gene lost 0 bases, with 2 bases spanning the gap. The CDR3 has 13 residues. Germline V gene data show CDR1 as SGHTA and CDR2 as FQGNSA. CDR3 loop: CASSLAHQETQYF. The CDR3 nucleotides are TGTGCCAGCAGCTTAGCCCACCAAGAGACCCAGTACTTC.

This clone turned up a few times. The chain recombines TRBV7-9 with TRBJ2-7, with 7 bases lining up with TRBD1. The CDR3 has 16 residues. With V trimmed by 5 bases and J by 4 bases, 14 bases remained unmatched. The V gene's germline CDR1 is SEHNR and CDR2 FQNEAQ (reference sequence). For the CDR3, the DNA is TGTGCCAGCAGCGGGAAGTGGGGGACAGAGATGTACGAGCAGTACTTC. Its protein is CASSGKWGTEMYEQYF.

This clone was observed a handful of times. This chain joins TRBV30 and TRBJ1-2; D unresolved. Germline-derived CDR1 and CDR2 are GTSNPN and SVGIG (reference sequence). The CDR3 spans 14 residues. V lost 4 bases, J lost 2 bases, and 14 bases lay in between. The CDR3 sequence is CAWNPGVLNYGYTF. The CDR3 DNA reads TGTGCCTGGAACCCCGGGGTCTTGAACTATGGCTACACCTTC.

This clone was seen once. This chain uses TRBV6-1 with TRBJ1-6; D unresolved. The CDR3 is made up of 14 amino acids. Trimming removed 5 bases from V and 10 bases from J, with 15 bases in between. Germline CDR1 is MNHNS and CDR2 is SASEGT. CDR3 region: CASSPKGIGSPLHF. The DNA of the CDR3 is TGTGCCAGCAGTCCAAAAGGTATTGGATCACCCCTCCACTTT.

Written as DNA, the CDR3 is TGTGCCAGCAGCGGCTTGGGGAGCCCCTACGAGCAGTACTTC. This translates into CASSGLGSPYEQYF. The chain uses TRBV2 and TRBJ2-7, with D possibly being TRBD2 (5 bases). The CDR3 has 14 residues. Germline V gene sequence: CDR1 SNHLY, CDR2 FYNNEI. V was shortened by 6 bases and J by 2 bases, with 14 bases between the two germline ends.

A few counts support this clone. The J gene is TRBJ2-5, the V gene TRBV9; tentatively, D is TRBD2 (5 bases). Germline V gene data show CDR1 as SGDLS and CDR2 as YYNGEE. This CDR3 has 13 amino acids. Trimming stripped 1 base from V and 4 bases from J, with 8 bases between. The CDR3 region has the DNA TGTGCCAGCAGCGTAATGGCGGGAGAGACCCAGTACTTC. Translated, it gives CASSVMAGETQYF.

The CDR3 reads CASSPNRGRGYTF. The DNA of the CDR3 is TGCGCCAGCAGCCCTAACAGGGGTCGCGGCTACACCTTC. The rearrangement uses TRBV4-3 and TRBJ1-2; 7 bases align to TRBD1. Looked up from germline, CDR1 is LGHNA and CDR2 is YSLEER. J lost 8 bases, V lost 4 bases, and 7 bases had no gene match. The CDR3 loop spans 13 amino acids.

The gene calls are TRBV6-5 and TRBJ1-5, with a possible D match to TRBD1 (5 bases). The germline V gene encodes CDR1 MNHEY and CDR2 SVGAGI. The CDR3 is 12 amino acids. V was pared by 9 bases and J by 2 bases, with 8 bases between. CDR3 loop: CASGTGNQPQHF. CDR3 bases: TGTGCCAGTGGGACTGGCAATCAGCCCCAGCATTTT.

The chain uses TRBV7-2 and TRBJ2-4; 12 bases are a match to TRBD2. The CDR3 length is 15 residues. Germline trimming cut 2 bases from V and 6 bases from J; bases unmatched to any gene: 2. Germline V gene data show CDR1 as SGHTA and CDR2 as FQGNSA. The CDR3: CASSLILAGGNIQYF. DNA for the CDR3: TGTGCCAGCAGCTTAATACTAGCGGGGGGAAACATTCAGTACTTC.

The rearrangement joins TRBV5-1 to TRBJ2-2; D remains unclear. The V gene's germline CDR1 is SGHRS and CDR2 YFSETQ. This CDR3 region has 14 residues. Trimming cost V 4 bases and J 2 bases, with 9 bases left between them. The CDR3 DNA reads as TGCGCCAGCAGCCAGGCCCCCAACACCGGGGAGCTGTTTTTT. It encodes CASSQAPNTGELFF.